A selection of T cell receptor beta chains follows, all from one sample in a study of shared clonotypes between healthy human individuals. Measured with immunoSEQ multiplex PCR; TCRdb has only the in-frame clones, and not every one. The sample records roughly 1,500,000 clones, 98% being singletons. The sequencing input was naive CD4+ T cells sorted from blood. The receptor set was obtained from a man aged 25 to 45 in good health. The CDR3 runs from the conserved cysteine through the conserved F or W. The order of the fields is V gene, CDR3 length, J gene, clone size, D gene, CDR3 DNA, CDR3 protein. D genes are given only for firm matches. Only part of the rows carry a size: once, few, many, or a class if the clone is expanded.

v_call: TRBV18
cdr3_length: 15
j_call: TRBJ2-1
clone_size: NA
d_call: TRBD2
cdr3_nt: TGTGCCAGCTCACCACCAGCGGGAGGGTACAATGAGCAGTTCTTC
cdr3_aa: CASSPPAGGYNEQFF

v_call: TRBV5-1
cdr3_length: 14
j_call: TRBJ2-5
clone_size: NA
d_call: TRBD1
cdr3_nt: TGCGCCAGCAGCTATTTGGACAGGGAAGAGACCCAGTACTTC
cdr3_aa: CASSYLDREETQYF

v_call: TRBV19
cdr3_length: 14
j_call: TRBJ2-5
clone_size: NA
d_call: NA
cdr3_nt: TGTGCCAGTAGTACGGACAGATTATTCGAGACCCAGTACTTC
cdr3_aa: CASSTDRLFETQYF

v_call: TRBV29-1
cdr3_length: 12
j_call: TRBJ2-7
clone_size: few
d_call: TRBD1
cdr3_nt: TGCAGCGCCGGGACAGGGGGCTACGAGCAGTACTTC
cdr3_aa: CSAGTGGYEQYF

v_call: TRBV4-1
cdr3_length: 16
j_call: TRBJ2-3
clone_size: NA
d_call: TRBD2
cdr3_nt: TGCGCCAGCAGCGGAGGTCGGACTAGCGGCACAGATACGCAGTATTTT
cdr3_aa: CASSGGRTSGTDTQYF

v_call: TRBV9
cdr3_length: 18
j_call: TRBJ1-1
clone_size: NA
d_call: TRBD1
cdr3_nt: TGTGCCAGCAGCGATTACTTCGGGACAGGGGGACTCGACACTGAAGCTTTCTTT
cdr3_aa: CASSDYFGTGGLDTEAFF

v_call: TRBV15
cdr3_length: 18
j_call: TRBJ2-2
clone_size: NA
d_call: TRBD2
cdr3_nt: TGTGCCACCAGCCCTAGACTAGCGGGAGGGCGAAACACCGGGGAGCTGTTTTTT
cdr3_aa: CATSPRLAGGRNTGELFF

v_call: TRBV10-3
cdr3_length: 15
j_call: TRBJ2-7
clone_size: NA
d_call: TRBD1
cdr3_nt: TGTGCCATCAGGCCGGACAGGGGAACATCCTACGAGCAGTACTTC
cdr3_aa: CAIRPDRGTSYEQYF

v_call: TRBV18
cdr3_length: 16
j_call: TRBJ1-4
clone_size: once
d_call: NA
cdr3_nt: TGTGCCAGCTCACCCCCCCCCGCTTATAGGTGGGAAAAACTGTTTTTT
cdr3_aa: CASSPPPAYRWEKLFF

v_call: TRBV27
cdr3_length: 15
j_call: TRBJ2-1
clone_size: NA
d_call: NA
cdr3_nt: TGTGCCAGCAGTTTCGTCAGGGCTGCCTACAATGAGCAGTTCTTC
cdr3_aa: CASSFVRAAYNEQFF

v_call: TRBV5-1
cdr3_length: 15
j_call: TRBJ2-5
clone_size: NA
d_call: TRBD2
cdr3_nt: TGCGCCAGCAGCTTGTTCCTAGCGGGAACAGAGACCCAGTACTTC
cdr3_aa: CASSLFLAGTETQYF

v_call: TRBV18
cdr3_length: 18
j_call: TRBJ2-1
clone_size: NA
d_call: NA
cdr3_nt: TGTGCCAGCTCACCCAACACTTTAGACAATTTCTCCTACAATGAGCAGTTCTTC
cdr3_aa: CASSPNTLDNFSYNEQFF

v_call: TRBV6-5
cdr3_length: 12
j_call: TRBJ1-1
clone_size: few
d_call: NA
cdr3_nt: TGTGCCAGCACTTCCGGGGGTACTGAAGCTTTCTTT
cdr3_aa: CASTSGGTEAFF

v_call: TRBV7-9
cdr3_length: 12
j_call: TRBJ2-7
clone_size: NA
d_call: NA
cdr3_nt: TGTGCCAGCAGCTTAGCGCTTGGGGAACAGTACTTC
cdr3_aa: CASSLALGEQYF

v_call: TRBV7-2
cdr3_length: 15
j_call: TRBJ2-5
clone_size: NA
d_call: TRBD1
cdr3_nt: TGTGCCAGCGTTCGAAGCGGGACAGGGGTGGAGACCCAGTACTTC
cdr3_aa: CASVRSGTGVETQYF

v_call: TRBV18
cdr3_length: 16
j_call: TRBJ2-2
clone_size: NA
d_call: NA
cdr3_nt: TGTGCCAGCTCACCAGTACGTGGGGGTTTCACCGGGGAGCTGTTTTTT
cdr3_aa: CASSPVRGGFTGELFF

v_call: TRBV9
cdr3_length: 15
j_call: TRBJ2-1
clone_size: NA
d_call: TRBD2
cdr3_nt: TGTGCCAGCAGCATTAGCGGGAGCGCCTACAATGAGCAGTTCTTC
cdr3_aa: CASSISGSAYNEQFF

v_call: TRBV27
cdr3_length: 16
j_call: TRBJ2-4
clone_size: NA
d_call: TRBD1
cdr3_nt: TGTGCCAGCAGTTCTGCGACAGGGCAAGGCAAAAACATTCAGTACTTC
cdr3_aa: CASSSATGQGKNIQYF

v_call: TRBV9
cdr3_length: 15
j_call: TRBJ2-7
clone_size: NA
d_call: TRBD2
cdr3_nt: TGTGCCAGCAGCGTAGGGCTAGCGGGAGTCTACGAGCAGTACTTC
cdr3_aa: CASSVGLAGVYEQYF

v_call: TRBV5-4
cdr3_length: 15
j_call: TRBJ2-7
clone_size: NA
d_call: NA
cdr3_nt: TGTGCCAGCAGCTTGGACCGGGGTACCCCCTACGAGCAGTACTTC
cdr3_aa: CASSLDRGTPYEQYF

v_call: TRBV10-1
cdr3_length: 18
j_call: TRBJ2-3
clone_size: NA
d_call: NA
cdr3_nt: TGCGCCAGCAGTGAGTCGACGGCAGCTAGACGAGACACAGATACGCAGTATTTT
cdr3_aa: CASSESTAARRDTDTQYF

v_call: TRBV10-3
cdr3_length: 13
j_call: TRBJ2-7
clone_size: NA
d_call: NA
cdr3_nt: TGTGCCATCAGTGAGACGGGAGACTACGAGCAGTACTTC
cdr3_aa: CAISETGDYEQYF

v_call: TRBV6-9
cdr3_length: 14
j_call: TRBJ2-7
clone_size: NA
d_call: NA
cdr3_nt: TGTGCCAGCAGTTACGCGGGACGGACCTACGAGCAGTACTTC
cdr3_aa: CASSYAGRTYEQYF

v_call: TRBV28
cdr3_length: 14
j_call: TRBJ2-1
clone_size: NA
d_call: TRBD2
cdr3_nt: TGTGCCAGCAGGAGACACCTAGCGGGAGCTGAGCAGTTCTTC
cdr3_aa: CASRRHLAGAEQFF

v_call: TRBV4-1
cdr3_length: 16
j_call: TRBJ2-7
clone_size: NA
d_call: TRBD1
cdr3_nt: TGCGCCAGCAGCAATGATCGGACAGGGGGTTCCTACGAGCAGTACTTC
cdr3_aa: CASSNDRTGGSYEQYF

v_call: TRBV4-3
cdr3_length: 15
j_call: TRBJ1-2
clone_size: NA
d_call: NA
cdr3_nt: TGCGCCAGCAGCAACATACCGACAGGATTCTATGGCTACACCTTC
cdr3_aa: CASSNIPTGFYGYTF

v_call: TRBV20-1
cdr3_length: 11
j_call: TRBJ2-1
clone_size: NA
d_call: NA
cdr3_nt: TGCAGTGCTAGTGTTGCAAAGGAGCAGTTCTTC
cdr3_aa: CSASVAKEQFF

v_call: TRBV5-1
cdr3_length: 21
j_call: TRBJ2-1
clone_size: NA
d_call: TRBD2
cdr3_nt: TGCGCCAGCAGCTGGGGACTAGCGGGAGGGGTACGTTCACCGCTGTCCAATGAGCAGTTCTTC
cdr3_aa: CASSWGLAGGVRSPLSNEQFF

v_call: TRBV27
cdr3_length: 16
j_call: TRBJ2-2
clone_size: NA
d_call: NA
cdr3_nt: TGTGCCAGCAGTTTATTGCCTAGCGTGAACACCGGGGAGCTGTTTTTT
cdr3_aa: CASSLLPSVNTGELFF

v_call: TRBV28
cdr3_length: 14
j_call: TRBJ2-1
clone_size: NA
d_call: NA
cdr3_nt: TGTGCCAGCAGTTCCCGCTCGGGGCTCCCGGAGCAGTTCTTC
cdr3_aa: CASSSRSGLPEQFF

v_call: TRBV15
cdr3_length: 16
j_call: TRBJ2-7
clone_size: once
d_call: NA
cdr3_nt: TGTGCCACCAGCAGAGAGGGAGCGGGTGGTAGGGACGAGCAGTACTTC
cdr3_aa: CATSREGAGGRDEQYF

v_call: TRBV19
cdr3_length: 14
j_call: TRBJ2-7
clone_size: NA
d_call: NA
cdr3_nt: TGTGCCAGTAGCCCGAGGGGGGACTCCTACGAGCAGTACTTC
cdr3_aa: CASSPRGDSYEQYF

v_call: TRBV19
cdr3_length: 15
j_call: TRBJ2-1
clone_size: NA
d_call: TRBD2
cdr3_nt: TGTGCCAGTAGCCAAGGACTAGCGGGAAACAATGAGCAGTTCTTC
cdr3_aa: CASSQGLAGNNEQFF

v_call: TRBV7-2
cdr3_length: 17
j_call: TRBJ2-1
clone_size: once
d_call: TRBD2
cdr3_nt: TGTGCCAGCAGCTTAGAGGTTAGCGGGAGTAGAGTCTATGAGCAGTTCTTC
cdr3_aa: CASSLEVSGSRVYEQFF

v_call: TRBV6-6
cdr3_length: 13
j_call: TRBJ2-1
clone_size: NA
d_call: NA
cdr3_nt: TGTGCCAGCAGTTACCTTCAGGGTCAGAATAAGTTCTTC
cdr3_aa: CASSYLQGQNKFF

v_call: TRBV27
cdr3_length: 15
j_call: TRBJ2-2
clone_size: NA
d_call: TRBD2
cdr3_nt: TGTGCCAGCGCTAGACTAGCGGGAATGGGCGGGGAGCTGTTTTTT
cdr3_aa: CASARLAGMGGELFF

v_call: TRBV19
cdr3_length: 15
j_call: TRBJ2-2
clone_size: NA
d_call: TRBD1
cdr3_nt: TGTGCCAGTAGCTTGGTGGGACAGGGGGCCGGGGAGCTGTTTTTT
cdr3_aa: CASSLVGQGAGELFF

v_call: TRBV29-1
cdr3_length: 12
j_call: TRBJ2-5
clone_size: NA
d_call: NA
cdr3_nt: TGCAGCGTTGTAGGCACTTCAGAGACCCAGTACTTC
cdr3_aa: CSVVGTSETQYF

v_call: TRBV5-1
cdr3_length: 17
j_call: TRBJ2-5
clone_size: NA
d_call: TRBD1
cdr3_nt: TGCGCCAGCAGCTTGGCCATGGACAGGGGTCCGCAAGAGACCCAGTACTTC
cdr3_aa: CASSLAMDRGPQETQYF

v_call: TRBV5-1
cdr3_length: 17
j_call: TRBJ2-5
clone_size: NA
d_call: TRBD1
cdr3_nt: TGCGCCAGCAGCCCGACCTCTGGTATAGGGGGCGGGGAGACCCAGTACTTC
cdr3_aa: CASSPTSGIGGGETQYF

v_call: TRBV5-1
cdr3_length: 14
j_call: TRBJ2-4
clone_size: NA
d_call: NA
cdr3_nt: TGCGCCAGCAGCCCGGCGTCTGAGGGGAACATTCAGTACTTC
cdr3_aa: CASSPASEGNIQYF

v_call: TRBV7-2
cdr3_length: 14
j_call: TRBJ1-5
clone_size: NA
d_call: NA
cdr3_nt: TGTGCCAGCAGCGGTGATCCCGGGTTACAGCCCCAGCATTTT
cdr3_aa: CASSGDPGLQPQHF

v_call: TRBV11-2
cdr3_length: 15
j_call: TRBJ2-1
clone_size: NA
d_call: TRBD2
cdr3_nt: TGTGCCAGCAGCTGGGGACTAGCGGAGTACAATGAGCAGTTCTTC
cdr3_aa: CASSWGLAEYNEQFF

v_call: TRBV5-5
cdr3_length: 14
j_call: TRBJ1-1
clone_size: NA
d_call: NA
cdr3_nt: TGTGCCAGCAGCTTCGAGGTTTGGGACACTGAAGCTTTCTTT
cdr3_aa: CASSFEVWDTEAFF

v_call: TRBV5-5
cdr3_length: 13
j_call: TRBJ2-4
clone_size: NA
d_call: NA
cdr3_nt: TGTGCCAGCAGCTTGGCCCAACCGGGTCCTTCTGACTTC
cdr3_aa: CASSLAQPGPSDF

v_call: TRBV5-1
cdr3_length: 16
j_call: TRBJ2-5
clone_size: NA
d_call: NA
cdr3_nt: TGCGCCAGCAGGAGTTCATTTTGGGGGCAGGGAGAGACCCAGTACTTC
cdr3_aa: CASRSSFWGQGETQYF

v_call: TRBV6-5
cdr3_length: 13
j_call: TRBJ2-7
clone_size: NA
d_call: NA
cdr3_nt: TGTGCCACCGGTGCCCCGATTGCCTACGAGCAGTACTTC
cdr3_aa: CATGAPIAYEQYF

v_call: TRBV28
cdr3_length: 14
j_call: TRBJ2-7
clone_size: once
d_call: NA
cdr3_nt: TGTGCCAGCACCTTGAGGACTCCGTCCTACGAGCAGTACTTC
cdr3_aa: CASTLRTPSYEQYF

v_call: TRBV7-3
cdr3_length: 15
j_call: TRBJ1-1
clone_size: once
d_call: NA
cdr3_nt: TGTGCCAGCAGCTTAACTACAGTGAAGAACACTGAAGCTTTCTTT
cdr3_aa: CASSLTTVKNTEAFF

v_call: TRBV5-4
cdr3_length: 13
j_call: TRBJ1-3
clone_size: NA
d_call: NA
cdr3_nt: TGTGCCAGCAGCTTAGCAGGGGGAAACACCATATATTTT
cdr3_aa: CASSLAGGNTIYF

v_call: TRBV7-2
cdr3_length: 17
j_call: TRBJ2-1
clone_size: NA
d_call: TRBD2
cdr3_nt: TGTGCCAGCAGCACTAAGCTAGGACTAGCGGGTTACAATGAGCAGTTCTTC
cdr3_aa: CASSTKLGLAGYNEQFF